The T cell receptor beta chain under discussion was sequenced for a study of blood T cells in healthy people across ages. Notes on the study in general: The donors' CMV status was not determined, possibly confounding changes in expanded clonotypes. Versus aged donors, long-lived donors had higher diversity and more naive CD4+ cells.

Healthy Caucasian individuals from Russia aged roughly 6 to 90 served as donors. A word on this clonotype: Its specificity is unknown.

It was with a sample-barcoded 5' primer and a J-beta primer mix that a second PCR of roughly 7 to 12 cycles was run. TCRdb re-called the 5' RACE reads with MiXCR, one entry per CDR3 protein. The sample has around 1.5 million distinct CDR3 sequences, roughly 32% seen once; the top ten hold around 11%. This CDR3 is 13 amino acids long. V shed 7 bases and J 4 bases; nucleotides not matched to a gene: 4. Germline CDR1 and CDR2: DFQATT and SNEGSKA (reference sequence). The gene calls are TRBV20-1 and TRBJ2-3, with 11 bases aligning to TRBD2. Specimen: blood. The source of this sequence is a woman in her 30s in good health. The CDR3 DNA follows: TGCAGTGTCCGTAGCGGGGGGGCAGATACGCAGTATTTT. This sequence encodes CSVRSGGADTQYF.